One T cell receptor (beta chain) is described in this entry. The antigen remains undetermined. This specimen comes from a study of CD8 T cells in ankylosing spondylitis. In germline, CDR1 is SEHNR, CDR2 FQNEAQ (reference sequence). V dropped 8 bases and J dropped 3 bases, with 8 bases sitting between them. This CDR3 comprises 11 residues. By quantitative 5'-RACE with molecular barcodes, the TCR beta libraries were made. TCRdb used MiXCR to reprocess the 5' RACE reads, holding one entry per CDR3 protein. The data hold fewer than 650,000 distinct CDR3 sequences, with roughly 13% observed a single time. Study-level points and caveats: Disease-linked clones bore a CD8+ phenotype and were relatively rare in peripheral blood. One TCR beta motif, made up of eight highly homologous variants, appeared characteristic of ankylosing spondylitis blood.

The chain uses TRBV7-9 and TRBJ2-7; a weak D match, TRBD2 (6 bases). The specimen sequenced was blood, either unsorted or a sorted T cell fraction (not recorded which). The clonotype originates from a male donor with ankylosing spondylitis. CDR3 sequence (DNA): TGTGCCAGCTTGGGGGGCTACGAGCAGTACTTC. This sequence encodes CASLGGYEQYF. Supplemented by reference TRBV7-9 and TRBJ2-7, the full variable domain reads DTGVSQNPRHKITKRGQNVTFRCDPISEHNRLYWYRQTLGQGPEFLTYFQNEAQLEKSRLLSDRFSAERPKGSFSTLEIQRTEQGDSAMYLCASLGGYEQYFGPGTRLTVT.